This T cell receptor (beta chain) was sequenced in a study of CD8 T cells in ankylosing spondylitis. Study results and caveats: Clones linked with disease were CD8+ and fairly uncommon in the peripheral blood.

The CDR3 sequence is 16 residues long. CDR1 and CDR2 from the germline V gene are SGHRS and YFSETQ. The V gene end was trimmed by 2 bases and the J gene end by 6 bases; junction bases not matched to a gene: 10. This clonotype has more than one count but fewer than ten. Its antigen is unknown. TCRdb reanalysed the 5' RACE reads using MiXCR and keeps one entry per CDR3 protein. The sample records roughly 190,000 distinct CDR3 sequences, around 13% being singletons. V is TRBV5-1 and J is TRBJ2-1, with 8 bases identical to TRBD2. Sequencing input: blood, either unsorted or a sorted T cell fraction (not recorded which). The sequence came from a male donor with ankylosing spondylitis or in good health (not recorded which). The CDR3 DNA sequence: TGCGCCAGCAGCTTCTCGACTAGCGACCTGTCCAATGAGCAGTTCTTC. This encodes CASSFSTSDLSNEQFF. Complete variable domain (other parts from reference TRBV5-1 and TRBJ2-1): KAGVTQTPRYLIKTRGQQVTLSCSPISGHRSVSWYQQTPGQGLQFLFEYFSETQRNKGNFPGRFSGRQFSNSRSEMNVSTLELGDSALYLCASSFSTSDLSNEQFFGPGTRLTVL.